This TCR beta chain was sequenced for a study of shared clonotypes between healthy human individuals. Running of the assay took place at deep level. PCR replicates from unsorted PBMC used approximately 300 ng DNA, and this amount was roughly 33,000 T cell genomes. Study processing details: Quality scores were absent from the junction-only immunoSEQ sequences, so filtering differed. Method: immunoSEQ multiplex PCR; TCRdb's copy keeps in-frame clones and lacks some. From that table come the V and J calls and clone size; the DNA was used to work out D and trimming. Seen here are about half a million clones, around four fifths observed once, and the top ten hold 9.5% to 15%. This CDR3 is 15 amino acids long.

Sequencing input: PBMCs. This sequence originates from a woman aged 40 to 55 in good health. Some clones in this sample may be carry-over from other donors' samples. V usage is TRBV21-1 and J usage is TRBJ1-1; the D call of TRBD1 is as the table states it, not checked on the DNA. TRBV21-1 is reported as a pseudogene. In DNA form, the CDR3 reads TGTGCCAGCAGCGGAGAGACAGGAGCACCCTGGGATGCTTTCTTT. This gives the protein CASSGETGAPWDAFF.